Listed below are T cell receptor beta chains from one sample, sequenced in a study of blood T cell repertoires in COVID-19. Sequencing was performed with immunoSEQ multiplex PCR; in TCRdb, only in-frame clones are kept and a portion is missing. Among approximately 220,000 clones listed, about 86% were seen once. Sample: peripheral blood. The receptors derive from a woman aged 60-75 years with acute or convalescent COVID-19. The CDR3 runs from the conserved cysteine through the conserved F or W. D genes are given only for firm matches. Clone sizes are given selectively: once, few, many, or a class where the clone is expanded.

TRBV11-2	TRBJ2-7	.	TRBD2	CASSPAGTSGNEQYF	TGTGCCAGCAGCCCGGCCGGGACTAGCGGGAACGAGCAGTACTTC
TRBV2	TRBJ2-1	.	.	CASSELSNTYNEQFF	TGTGCCAGCAGTGAACTCAGTAACACGTACAATGAGCAGTTCTTC
TRBV6-1	TRBJ1-1	.	.	CASSEAGMNTEAFF	TGTGCCAGCAGTGAGGCAGGGATGAACACTGAAGCTTTCTTT
TRBV9	TRBJ1-1	.	.	CASSVEGGLNTEAFF	TGTGCCAGCAGCGTAGAAGGGGGTTTGAACACTGAAGCTTTCTTT
TRBV3-1/TRBV3-2	TRBJ2-7	.	.	CASSQVPGGYYEQYF	TGTGCCAGCAGCCAAGTGCCAGGCGGGTACTACGAGCAGTACTTC
TRBV3-1/TRBV3-2	TRBJ1-1	once	.	CASSQDQGWTEAFF	TGTGCCAGCAGCCAAGACCAGGGGTGGACTGAAGCTTTCTTT
TRBV5-1	TRBJ1-2	once	TRBD1	CASSFGQGANYGYTF	TGCGCCAGCAGCTTCGGACAGGGCGCTAACTATGGCTACACCTTC
TRBV6-6	TRBJ2-5	.	TRBD2	CASSSGGVFKETQYF	TGTGCCAGCAGTAGTGGGGGGGTGTTCAAAGAGACCCAGTACTTC
TRBV9	TRBJ2-7	.	.	CASSVHPSSDYEQYF	TGTGCCAGCAGCGTACATCCCTCTAGCGACTACGAGCAGTACTTC
TRBV7-3	TRBJ1-2	.	TRBD1	CASSPWGQTWDYGYTF	TGTGCCAGCAGCCCCTGGGGACAGACGTGGGACTATGGCTACACCTTC
TRBV15	TRBJ2-7	.	TRBD1	CATRTGSSYEQYF	TGTGCCACCCGGACAGGAAGCTCCTACGAGCAGTACTTC
TRBV5-1	TRBJ1-2	.	TRBD1	CASSVGQGQAGYGYTF	TGCGCCAGCAGCGTGGGACAGGGCCAAGCAGGGTATGGCTACACCTTC
TRBV5-6	TRBJ1-2	.	.	CASSLGTDGRSGYTF	TGTGCCAGCAGCTTGGGTACGGATGGGAGATCTGGCTACACCTTC
TRBV19	TRBJ1-2	few	.	CASTERTDYGYTF	TGTGCCAGTACCGAACGGACAGACTATGGCTACACCTTC
TRBV4-1	TRBJ1-6	.	.	CASSQVGGTENSPLHF	TGCGCCAGCAGCCAAGTGGGCGGGACGGAGAATTCACCCCTCCACTTT
TRBV6-5	TRBJ1-2	.	.	CASSYSNTQGGYTF	TGTGCCAGCAGTTACTCAAACACCCAGGGTGGCTACACCTTC
TRBV5-1	TRBJ1-1	.	TRBD1	CASSLGPRTGDTEAFF	TGCGCCAGCAGCTTGGGACCTAGGACAGGCGACACTGAAGCTTTCTTT
TRBV7-2	TRBJ1-2	.	TRBD1	CASSAGTGTNYGYTF	TGTGCCAGCAGCGCGGGGACAGGGACTAACTATGGCTACACCTTC
TRBV4-2	TRBJ2-1	.	TRBD2	CASSHGLAGGVEQFF	TGTGCCAGCAGCCACGGACTAGCGGGGGGAGTTGAGCAGTTCTTC
TRBV18	TRBJ1-1	.	.	CASSPSQGTEAFF	TGTGCCAGCTCACCCTCGCAGGGCACTGAAGCTTTCTTT
TRBV9	TRBJ2-5	few	.	CASSVGRGQETQYF	TGTGCCAGCAGCGTAGGAAGGGGGCAAGAGACCCAGTACTTC
TRBV11-2	TRBJ2-7	.	.	CASSFVSRDSYEQYF	TGTGCCAGCAGCTTTGTAAGCAGGGATAGCTACGAGCAGTACTTC
TRBV19	TRBJ1-2	.	TRBD1	CASSSTGDYGYTF	TGTGCCAGTAGTTCGACAGGGGACTATGGCTACACCTTC
TRBV2	TRBJ1-2	.	.	CASSVRAQYGYTF	TGTGCCAGCAGTGTGCGTGCACAGTATGGCTACACCTTC
TRBV2	TRBJ1-6	.	.	CASRAPSSSYNSPLHF	TGTGCCAGCAGAGCCCCATCGAGCTCCTATAATTCACCCCTCCACTTT
TRBV7-9	TRBJ1-2	.	.	CASSLEGANYGYTF	TGTGCCAGCAGCTTGGAAGGGGCTAACTATGGCTACACCTTC
TRBV4-2	TRBJ2-1	.	TRBD2	CASSQVASGHNEQFF	TGTGCCAGCAGCCAAGTGGCTAGCGGTCACAATGAGCAGTTCTTC
TRBV6-1	TRBJ1-2	.	.	CASSEAVRNYGYTF	TGTGCCAGCAGTGAAGCGGTCAGAAACTATGGCTACACCTTC
TRBV2	TRBJ2-3	.	.	CASSPGISTDTQYF	TGTGCCAGCAGTCCCGGGATTAGCACAGATACGCAGTATTTT
TRBV20-1	TRBJ2-5	.	TRBD2	CSASSGAPETQYF	TGCAGTGCTAGTAGCGGGGCCCCAGAGACCCAGTACTTC
TRBV18	TRBJ1-1	.	.	CASSPTKQGNTEAFF	TGTGCCAGCTCGCCTACTAAGCAGGGGAACACTGAAGCTTTCTTT
TRBV5-4	TRBJ1-1	.	.	CASSQIPGRGLNTEAFF	TGTGCCAGCAGCCAAATACCGGGAAGAGGGTTGAACACTGAAGCTTTCTTT
TRBV20-1	TRBJ1-4	.	.	CSASEGATNEKLFF	TGCAGTGCTAGTGAAGGAGCAACTAATGAAAAACTGTTTTTT
TRBV5-1	TRBJ1-1	.	.	CASSLGTGDKAFF	TGCGCCAGCAGCTTGGGGACGGGAGATAAAGCTTTCTTT
TRBV13	TRBJ2-1	.	TRBD1	CASSDRGHDNEQFF	TGTGCCAGCAGCGACAGGGGGCACGACAATGAGCAGTTCTTC
TRBV14	TRBJ2-5	.	.	CASSQVFNSRQETQYF	TGTGCCAGCAGCCAAGTGTTTAACAGCCGACAAGAGACCCAGTACTTC
TRBV6-5	TRBJ2-2	.	.	CASSYPLGQELFF	TGTGCCAGCAGTTACCCCCTTGGACAGGAGCTGTTTTTT
TRBV5-1	TRBJ2-7	once	.	CASSPRLETYEQYF	TGCGCCAGCAGCCCCCGACTGGAAACCTACGAGCAGTACTTC
TRBV18	TRBJ1-1	.	.	CASSPSQGKAEAFF	TGTGCCAGCTCACCATCTCAGGGGAAGGCTGAAGCTTTCTTT
TRBV21-1	TRBJ1-1	once	.	CASSKKEDRGRMENTEAFF	TGTGCCAGCAGCAAAAAAGAGGACAGGGGGAGGATGGAGAACACTGAAGCTTTCTTT
TRBV21-1	TRBJ2-3	.	.	CASSPGLAVPDTQYF	TGTGCCAGCAGCCCTGGACTAGCGGTCCCAGATACGCAGTATTTT
TRBV28	TRBJ1-1	.	TRBD1	CASSSHGTGGGTEAFF	TGTGCCAGCAGCTCTCACGGGACAGGGGGAGGCACTGAAGCTTTCTTT
TRBV6-6	TRBJ2-7	.	TRBD1	CASSRSGQGSEQYF	TGTGCCAGCAGTCGATCCGGACAGGGAAGCGAGCAGTACTTC
TRBV6-5	TRBJ2-2	once	TRBD2	CASRTSGITGELFF	TGTGCCAGCAGGACTAGCGGTATCACCGGGGAGCTGTTTTTT
TRBV9	TRBJ2-7	.	TRBD2	CASSRLAGGSYEQYF	TGTGCCAGCAGCAGACTAGCGGGGGGGTCCTACGAGCAGTACTTC
TRBV18	TRBJ1-2	.	.	CASSANFDSYYGYTF	TGTGCCAGCTCAGCAAATTTTGACAGCTACTATGGCTACACCTTC
TRBV6-5	TRBJ2-7	.	.	CASSPDSTPYEQYF	TGTGCCAGCAGCCCGGACAGTACCCCCTACGAGCAGTACTTC
TRBV25-1	TRBJ1-1	.	.	CASTTSGGMNTEAFF	TGTGCCAGCACCACGAGCGGAGGGATGAACACTGAAGCTTTCTTT
TRBV10-3	TRBJ2-1	once	TRBD1	CAISKSATGDRGNEQFF	TGTGCCATCAGTAAGTCCGCAACCGGGGACAGGGGTAACGAGCAGTTCTTC
TRBV5-1	TRBJ1-2	.	TRBD1	CASGGQGNYGYTF	TGCGCCAGCGGTGGACAGGGGAACTATGGCTACACCTTC
TRBV12-3/TRBV12-4	TRBJ2-7	.	TRBD2	CASSGDYSYEQYF	TGTGCCAGCAGCGGGGACTACTCCTACGAGCAGTACTTC
TRBV2	TRBJ1-2	.	.	CASRDPGSNYGYTF	TGTGCCAGCAGAGATCCGGGATCTAACTATGGCTACACCTTC
TRBV3-1/TRBV3-2	TRBJ2-5	.	.	CASSQAGVGETQYF	TGTGCCAGCAGCCAAGCAGGGGTGGGAGAGACCCAGTACTTC